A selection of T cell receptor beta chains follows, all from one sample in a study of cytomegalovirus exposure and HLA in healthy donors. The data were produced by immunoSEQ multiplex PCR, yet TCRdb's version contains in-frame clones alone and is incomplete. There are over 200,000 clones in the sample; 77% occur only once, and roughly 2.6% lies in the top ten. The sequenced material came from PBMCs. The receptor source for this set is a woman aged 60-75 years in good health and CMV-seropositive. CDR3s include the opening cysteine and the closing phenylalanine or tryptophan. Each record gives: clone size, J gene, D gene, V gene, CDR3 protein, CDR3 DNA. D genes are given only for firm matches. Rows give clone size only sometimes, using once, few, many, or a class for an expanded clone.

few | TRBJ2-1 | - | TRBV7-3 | CASSSRGSFNEQFF | TGTGCCAGCAGTAGCAGGGGCTCCTTCAATGAGCAGTTCTTC
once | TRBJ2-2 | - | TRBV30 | CAWSVVNTGELFF | TGTGCCTGGAGTGTTGTAAACACCGGGGAGCTGTTTTTT
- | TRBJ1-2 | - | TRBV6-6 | CASSYSEGGADGYTF | TGTGCCAGCAGTTACTCTGAGGGGGGGGCAGATGGCTACACCTTC
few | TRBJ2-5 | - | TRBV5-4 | CASSGQRPLQETQYF | TGTGCCAGCAGCGGCCAGCGACCCCTTCAAGAGACCCAGTACTTC
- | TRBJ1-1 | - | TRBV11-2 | CASSFGGGTEAFF | TGTGCCAGCAGCTTTGGGGGAGGTACTGAAGCTTTCTTT
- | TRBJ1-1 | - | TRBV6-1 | CASSEVLRMSEAFF | TGTGCCAGCAGTGAAGTTCTACGAATGAGTGAAGCTTTCTTT
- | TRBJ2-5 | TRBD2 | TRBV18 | CASSPIMPASGIPGETQYF | TGTGCCAGCTCACCAATTATGCCAGCTAGCGGGATACCAGGAGAGACCCAGTACTTC
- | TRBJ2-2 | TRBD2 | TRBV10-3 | CAISESRAAPAGVGTGELFF | TGTGCCATCAGTGAGTCGAGGGCAGCCCCAGCGGGAGTCGGGACCGGGGAGCTGTTTTTT
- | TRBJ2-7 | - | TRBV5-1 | CASSSHSHYEQYF | TGCGCCAGCAGCTCTCACAGTCACTACGAGCAGTACTTC
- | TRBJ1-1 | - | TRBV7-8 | CASSTAGDGGAFF | TGTGCCAGCAGCACGGCGGGCGATGGTGGAGCTTTCTTT
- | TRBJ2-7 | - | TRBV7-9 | CASSVDSNSYEQYF | TGTGCCAGCAGCGTGGACAGTAACTCCTACGAGCAGTACTTC
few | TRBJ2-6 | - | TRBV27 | CASSLQTFLTF | TGTGCCAGCAGTTTACAGACATTCCTGACTTTC
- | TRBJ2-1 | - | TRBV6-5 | CASCGTDEQFF | TGTGCCAGCTGCGGGACCGATGAGCAGTTCTTC
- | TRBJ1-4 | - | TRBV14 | CASSRGTNEKLFF | TGTGCCAGCAGCAGGGGGACTAATGAAAAACTGTTTTTT
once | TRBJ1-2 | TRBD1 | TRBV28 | CASSAPTGGYYGYTF | TGTGCCAGCAGTGCCCCGACAGGGGGCTACTATGGCTACACCTTC
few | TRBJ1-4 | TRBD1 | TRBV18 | CASSRGTGVNEKLFF | TGTGCCAGCTCACGCGGGACAGGGGTAAACGAAAAACTGTTTTTT
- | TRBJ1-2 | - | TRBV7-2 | CASSPQENYGYTF | TGTGCCAGCAGCCCACAGGAAAACTATGGCTACACCTTC
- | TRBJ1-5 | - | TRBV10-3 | CAISDDRWGLVSQHF | TGTGCCATCAGTGATGACAGGTGGGGTTTGGTGTCCCAGCATTTT
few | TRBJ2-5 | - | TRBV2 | CASDVSETYQETQYF | TGTGCCAGTGACGTGAGCGAGACGTACCAAGAGACCCAGTACTTC
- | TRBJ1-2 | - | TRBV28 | CATSLGYGGAAYGYTF | TGTGCCACTTCATTGGGATATGGGGGCGCAGCCTATGGCTACACCTTC
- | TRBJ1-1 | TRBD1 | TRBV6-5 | CASSYGQGQVNTEAFF | TGTGCCAGCAGTTACGGTCAGGGACAGGTTAACACTGAAGCTTTCTTT
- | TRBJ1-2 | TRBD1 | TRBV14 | CASSPGWTGPGFFLPKDGYTF | TGTGCCAGCAGCCCCGGATGGACAGGGCCTGGCTTCTTTCTCCCTAAGGATGGCTACACCTTC
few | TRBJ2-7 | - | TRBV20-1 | CSARYRGKQYF | TGCAGTGCTAGATACCGGGGGAAGCAGTACTTC
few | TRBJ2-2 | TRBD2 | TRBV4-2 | CASSQGTSGGKSTWELFF | TGTGCCAGCAGCCAAGGGACTAGCGGGGGGAAAAGCACCTGGGAGCTGTTTTTT
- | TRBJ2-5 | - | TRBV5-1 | CASSFNGPQETQYF | TGCGCCAGCAGCTTTAATGGGCCCCAAGAGACCCAGTACTTC
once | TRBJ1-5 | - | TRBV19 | CASSIRGDQPQHF | TGTGCCAGTAGTATCCGGGGAGACCAGCCCCAGCATTTT
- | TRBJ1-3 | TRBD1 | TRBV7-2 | CASSLNTGAGNTIYF | TGTGCCAGCAGCTTAAACACAGGGGCTGGAAACACCATATATTTT
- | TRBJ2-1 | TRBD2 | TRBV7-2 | CASSALLAGEVSFF | TGTGCCAGCAGCGCGCTACTAGCGGGAGAGGTTTCGTTCTTC
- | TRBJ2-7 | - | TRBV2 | CASRYKGEQYF | TGTGCCAGCAGATACAAGGGGGAGCAGTACTTC
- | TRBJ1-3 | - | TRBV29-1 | CSVEDNSAGNTIYF | TGCAGCGTTGAAGATAACAGTGCCGGAAACACCATATATTTT
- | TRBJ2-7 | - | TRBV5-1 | CASSFAGAGEQYF | TGCGCCAGCAGCTTTGCAGGGGCGGGCGAGCAGTACTTC
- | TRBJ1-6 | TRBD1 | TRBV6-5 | CASSSGQGGSPLHF | TGTGCCAGCAGTTCTGGACAGGGAGGCTCACCCCTCCACTTT
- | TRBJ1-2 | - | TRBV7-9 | CASSLGENYGYTF | TGTGCCAGCAGCTTAGGGGAGAACTATGGCTACACCTTC
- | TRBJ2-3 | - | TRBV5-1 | CASSLAGQGDTDTQYF | TGCGCCAGCAGCTTGGCCGGGCAGGGCGACACAGATACGCAGTATTTT
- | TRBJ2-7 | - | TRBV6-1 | CASSEVHSGNEQYF | TGTGCCAGCAGTGAAGTCCACAGTGGTAACGAGCAGTACTTC
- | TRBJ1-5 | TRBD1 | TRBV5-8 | CASSYSTGGTGQPQHF | TGTGCCAGCAGCTACTCGACAGGGGGCACAGGTCAGCCCCAGCATTTT
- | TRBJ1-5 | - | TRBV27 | CASSLSRSAPRGNQPQHF | TGTGCCAGCAGTTTATCGCGGTCGGCCCCCCGGGGGAATCAGCCCCAGCATTTT